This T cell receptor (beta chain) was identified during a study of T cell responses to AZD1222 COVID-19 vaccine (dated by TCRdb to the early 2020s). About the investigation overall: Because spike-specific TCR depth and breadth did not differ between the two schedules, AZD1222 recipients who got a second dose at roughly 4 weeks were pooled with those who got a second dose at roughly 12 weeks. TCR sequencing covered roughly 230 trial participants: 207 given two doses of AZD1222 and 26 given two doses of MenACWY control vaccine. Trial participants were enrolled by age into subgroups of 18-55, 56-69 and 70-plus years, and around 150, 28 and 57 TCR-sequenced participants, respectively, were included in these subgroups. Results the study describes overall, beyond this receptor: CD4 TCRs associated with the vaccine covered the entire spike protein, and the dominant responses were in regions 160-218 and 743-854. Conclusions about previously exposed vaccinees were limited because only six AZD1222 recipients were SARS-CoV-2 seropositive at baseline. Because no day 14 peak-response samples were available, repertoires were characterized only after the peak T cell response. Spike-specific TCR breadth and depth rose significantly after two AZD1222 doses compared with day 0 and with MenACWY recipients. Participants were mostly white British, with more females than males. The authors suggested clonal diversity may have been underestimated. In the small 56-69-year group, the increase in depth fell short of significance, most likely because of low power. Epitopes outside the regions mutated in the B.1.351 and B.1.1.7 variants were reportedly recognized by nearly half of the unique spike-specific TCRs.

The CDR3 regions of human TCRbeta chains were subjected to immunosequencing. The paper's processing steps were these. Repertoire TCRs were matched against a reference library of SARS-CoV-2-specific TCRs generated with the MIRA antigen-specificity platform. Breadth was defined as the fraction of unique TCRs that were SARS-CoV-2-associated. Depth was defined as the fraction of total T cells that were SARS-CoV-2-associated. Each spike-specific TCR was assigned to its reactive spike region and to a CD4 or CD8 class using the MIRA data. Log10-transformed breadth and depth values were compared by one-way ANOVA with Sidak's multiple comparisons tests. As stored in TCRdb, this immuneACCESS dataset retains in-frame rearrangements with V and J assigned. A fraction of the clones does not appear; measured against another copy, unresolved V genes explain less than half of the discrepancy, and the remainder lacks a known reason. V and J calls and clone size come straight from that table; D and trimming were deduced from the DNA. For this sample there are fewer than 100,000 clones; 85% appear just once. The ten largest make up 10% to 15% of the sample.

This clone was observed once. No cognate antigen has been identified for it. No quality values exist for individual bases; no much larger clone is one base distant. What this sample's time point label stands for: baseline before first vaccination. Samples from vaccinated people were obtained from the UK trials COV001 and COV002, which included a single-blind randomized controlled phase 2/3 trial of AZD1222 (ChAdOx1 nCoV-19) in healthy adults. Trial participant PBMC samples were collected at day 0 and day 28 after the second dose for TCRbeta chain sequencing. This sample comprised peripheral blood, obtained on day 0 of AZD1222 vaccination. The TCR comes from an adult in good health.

The CDR3: CASGDSLRGDEQFF. The nucleotide sequence reads as follows: TGTGCCAGCGGGGACTCCCTAAGAGGCGATGAGCAGTTCTTC. In this chain, TRBV2 is recombined with TRBJ2-1; perhaps TRBD2 is the D gene, with 6 bases matching. V is pared back by 8 bases and J by 8 bases, with 19 bases lying between the germline termini. As encoded in the germline V gene, CDR1 is SNHLY while CDR2 is FYNNEI. The CDR3 measures 14 amino acids from cysteine to phenylalanine. Just the 42-base CDR3 DNA is kept, in frame starting at base 1.